This T cell receptor (beta chain) was sequenced in a study of T cells after yellow fever vaccination. Study-wide results and limits: Few clonotypes appeared in both CD4 and CD8 compartments.

As regards this clonotype: Its antigen is as yet unknown.

UMIs were added to TCR cDNA along with a universal primer site when it was made by 5'RACE template switching. TCRdb re-called the 5' RACE reads with MiXCR, one entry per CDR3 protein. The repertoire includes fewer than 450,000 distinct CDR3 sequences, 9.5% to 13% of them detected once, and around 19% sits in the top ten. The TCR was taken from a young man who received the YFV17D yellow fever vaccine. The source material was PBMCs, sampled on the day of the first yellow fever vaccination.

In DNA, the CDR3 is TGCGCCAGCAGCCTAACAAGGGAGGTGACCACTGAAGCTTTCTTT. As protein: CASSLTREVTTEAFF. The V and J genes are TRBV4-1 and TRBJ1-1, with D unclear. CDR1 is MGHRA and CDR2 is YSYEKL in the germline V gene. The CDR3 spans 15 residues. V was clipped by 4 bases and J by 4 bases, with 16 bases between them.